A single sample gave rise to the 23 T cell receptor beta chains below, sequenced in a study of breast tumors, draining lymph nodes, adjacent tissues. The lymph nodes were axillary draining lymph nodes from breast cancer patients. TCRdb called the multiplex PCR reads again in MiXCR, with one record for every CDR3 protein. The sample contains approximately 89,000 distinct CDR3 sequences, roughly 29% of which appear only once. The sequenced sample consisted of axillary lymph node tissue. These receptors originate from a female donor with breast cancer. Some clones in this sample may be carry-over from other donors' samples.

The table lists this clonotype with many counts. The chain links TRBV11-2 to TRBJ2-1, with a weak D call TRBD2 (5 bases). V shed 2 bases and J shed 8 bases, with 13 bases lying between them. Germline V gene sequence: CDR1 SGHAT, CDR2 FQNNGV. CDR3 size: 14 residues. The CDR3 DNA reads TGTGCCAGCAGCTTATTTTTTTTGGGAGATGAGCAGTTCTTC. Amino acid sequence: CASSLFFLGDEQFF.

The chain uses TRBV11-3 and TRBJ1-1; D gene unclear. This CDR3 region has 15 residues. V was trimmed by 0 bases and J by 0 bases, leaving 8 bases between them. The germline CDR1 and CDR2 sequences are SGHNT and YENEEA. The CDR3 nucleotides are TGTGCCAGCAGCTTAGAAGGAGTTTTGAACACTGAAGCTTTCTTT. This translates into CASSLEGVLNTEAFF. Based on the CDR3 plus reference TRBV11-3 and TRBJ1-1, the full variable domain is EAGVVQSPRYKIIEKKQPVAFWCNPISGHNTLYWYLQNLGQGPELLIRYENEEAVDDSQLPKDRFSAERLKGVDSTLKIQPAELGDSAVYLCASSLEGVLNTEAFFGQGTRLTVV.

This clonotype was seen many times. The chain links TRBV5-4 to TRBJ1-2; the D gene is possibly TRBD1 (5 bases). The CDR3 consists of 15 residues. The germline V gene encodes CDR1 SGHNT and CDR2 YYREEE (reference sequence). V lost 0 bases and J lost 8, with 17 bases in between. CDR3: CASSLGGPPTAGYTF. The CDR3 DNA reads TGTGCCAGCAGCTTGGGGGGACCCCCGACTGCGGGCTACACCTTC.

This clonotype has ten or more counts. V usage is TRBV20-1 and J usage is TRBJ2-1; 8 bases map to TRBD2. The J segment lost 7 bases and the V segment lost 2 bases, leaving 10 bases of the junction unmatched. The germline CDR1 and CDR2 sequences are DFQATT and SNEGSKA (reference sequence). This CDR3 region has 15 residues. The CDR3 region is CSARNQAGALNEQFF. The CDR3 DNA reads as TGCAGTGCTAGAAATCAAGCGGGAGCCCTGAATGAGCAGTTCTTC.

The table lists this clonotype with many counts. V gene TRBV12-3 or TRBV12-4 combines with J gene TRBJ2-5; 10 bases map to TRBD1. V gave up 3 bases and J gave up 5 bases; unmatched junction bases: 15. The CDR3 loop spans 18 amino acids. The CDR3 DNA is TGTGCCAGCAGTTTCTTTTTGACTATACGACAGGGGGCTGAGACCCAGTACTTC. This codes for CASSFFLTIRQGAETQYF.

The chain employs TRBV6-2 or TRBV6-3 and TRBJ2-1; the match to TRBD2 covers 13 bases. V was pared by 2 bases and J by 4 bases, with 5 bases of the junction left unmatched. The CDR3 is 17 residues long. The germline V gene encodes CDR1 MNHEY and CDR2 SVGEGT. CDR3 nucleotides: TGTGCCAGCAGTTACCCTGGGACTAGCGGGGAATACAATGAGCAGTTCTTC. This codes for CASSYPGTSGEYNEQFF.

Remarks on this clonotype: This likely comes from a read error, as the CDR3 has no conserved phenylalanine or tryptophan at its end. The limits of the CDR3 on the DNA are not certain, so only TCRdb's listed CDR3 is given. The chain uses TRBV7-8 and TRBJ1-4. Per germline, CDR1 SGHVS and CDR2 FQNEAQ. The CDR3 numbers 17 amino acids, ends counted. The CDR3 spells CASSLGPLGATNEKLLL.

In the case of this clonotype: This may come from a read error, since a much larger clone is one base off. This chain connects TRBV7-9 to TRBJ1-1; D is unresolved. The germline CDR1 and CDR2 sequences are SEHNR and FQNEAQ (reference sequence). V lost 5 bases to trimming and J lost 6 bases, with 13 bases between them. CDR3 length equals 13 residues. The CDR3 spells CASSQIPEAEAFF. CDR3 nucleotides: TGTGCCAGCAGCCAGATCCCTGAGGCTGAAGCTTTCTTT.

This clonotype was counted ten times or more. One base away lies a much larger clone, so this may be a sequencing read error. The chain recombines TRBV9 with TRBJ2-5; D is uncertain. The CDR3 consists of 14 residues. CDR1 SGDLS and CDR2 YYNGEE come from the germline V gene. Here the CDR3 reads CASSVDGGQETQSF. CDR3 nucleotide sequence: TGTGCCAGCAGCGTAGATGGCGGCCAAGAGACCCAGTCCTTC.

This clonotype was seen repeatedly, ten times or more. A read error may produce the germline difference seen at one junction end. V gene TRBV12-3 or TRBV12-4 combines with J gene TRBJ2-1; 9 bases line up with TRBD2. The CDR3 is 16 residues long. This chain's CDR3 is CASSLDGREGYHEQFF. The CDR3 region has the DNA TGTGCCAGCAGTTTAGACGGGCGGGAGGGCTACCATGAGCAGTTCTTC.

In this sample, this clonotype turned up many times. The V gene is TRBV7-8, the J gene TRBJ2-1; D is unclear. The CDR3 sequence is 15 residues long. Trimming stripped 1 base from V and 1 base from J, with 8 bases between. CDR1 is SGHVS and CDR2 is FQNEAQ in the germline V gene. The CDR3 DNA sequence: TGTGCCAGCAGCTTAGGGCTAGTATCCTACAATGAGCAGTTCTTC. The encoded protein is CASSLGLVSYNEQFF.

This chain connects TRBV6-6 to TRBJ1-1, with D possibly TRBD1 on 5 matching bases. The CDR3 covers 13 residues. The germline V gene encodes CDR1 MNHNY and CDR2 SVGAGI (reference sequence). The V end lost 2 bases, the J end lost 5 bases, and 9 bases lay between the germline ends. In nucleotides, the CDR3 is TGTGCCAGCAGTTACCAGGGTGTTACTGAAGCTTTCTTT. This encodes CASSYQGVTEAFF.

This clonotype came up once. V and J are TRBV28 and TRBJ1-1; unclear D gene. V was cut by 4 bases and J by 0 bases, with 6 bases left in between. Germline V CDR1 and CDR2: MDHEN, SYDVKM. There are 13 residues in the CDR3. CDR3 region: CASSSPMNTEAFF. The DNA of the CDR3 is TGTGCCAGCAGTTCGCCAATGAACACTGAAGCTTTCTTT.

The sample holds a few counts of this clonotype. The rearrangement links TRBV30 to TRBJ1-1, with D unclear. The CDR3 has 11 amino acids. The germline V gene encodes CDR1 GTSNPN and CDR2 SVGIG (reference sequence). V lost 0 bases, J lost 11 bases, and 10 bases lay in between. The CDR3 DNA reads TGTGCCTGGAGTGTAGGTTTGAGGGCTTTCTTT. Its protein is CAWSVGLRAFF.

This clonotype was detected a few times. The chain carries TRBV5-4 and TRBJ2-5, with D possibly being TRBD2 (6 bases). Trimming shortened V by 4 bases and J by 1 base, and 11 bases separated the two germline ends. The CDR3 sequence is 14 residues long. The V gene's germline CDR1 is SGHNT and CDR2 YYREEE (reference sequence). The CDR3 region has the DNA TGTGCCAGCAGCACCGGACTAACCCAAGAGACCCAGTACTTC. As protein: CASSTGLTQETQYF.

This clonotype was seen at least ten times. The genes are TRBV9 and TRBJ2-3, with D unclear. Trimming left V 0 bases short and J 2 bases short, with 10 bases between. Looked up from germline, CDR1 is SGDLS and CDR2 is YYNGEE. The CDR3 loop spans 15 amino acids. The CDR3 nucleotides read TGTGCCAGCAGCGTAGAGGGCTACTTCACAGATACGCAGTATTTT. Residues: CASSVEGYFTDTQYF.

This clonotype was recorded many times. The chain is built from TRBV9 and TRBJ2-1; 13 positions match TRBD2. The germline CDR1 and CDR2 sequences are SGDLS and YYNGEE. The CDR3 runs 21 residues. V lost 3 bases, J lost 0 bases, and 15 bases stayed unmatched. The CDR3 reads CASSAGLAGVGLVISYNEQFF. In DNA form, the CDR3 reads TGTGCCAGCAGCGCCGGACTAGCGGGAGTTGGGCTGGTAATCTCCTACAATGAGCAGTTCTTC. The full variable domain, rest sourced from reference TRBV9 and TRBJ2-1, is DSGVTQTPKHLITATGQRVTLRCSPRSGDLSVYWYQQSLDQGLQFLIQYYNGEERAKGNILERFSAQQFPDLHSELNLSSLELGDSALYFCASSAGLAGVGLVISYNEQFFGPGTRLTVL.

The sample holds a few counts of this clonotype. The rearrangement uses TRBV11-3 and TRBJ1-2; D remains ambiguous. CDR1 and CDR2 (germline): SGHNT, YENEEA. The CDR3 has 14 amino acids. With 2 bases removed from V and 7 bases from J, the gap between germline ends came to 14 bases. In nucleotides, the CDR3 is TGTGCCAGCAGCTTACGGGGAGCTCGGGGTGGCTACACCTTC. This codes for CASSLRGARGGYTF.

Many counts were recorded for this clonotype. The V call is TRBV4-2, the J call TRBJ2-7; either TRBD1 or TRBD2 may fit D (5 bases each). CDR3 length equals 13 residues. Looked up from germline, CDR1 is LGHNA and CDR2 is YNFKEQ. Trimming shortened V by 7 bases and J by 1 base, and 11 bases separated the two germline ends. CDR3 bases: TGTGCCAGCAACTGGGACGGATCCTACGAGCAGTACTTC. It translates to CASNWDGSYEQYF.

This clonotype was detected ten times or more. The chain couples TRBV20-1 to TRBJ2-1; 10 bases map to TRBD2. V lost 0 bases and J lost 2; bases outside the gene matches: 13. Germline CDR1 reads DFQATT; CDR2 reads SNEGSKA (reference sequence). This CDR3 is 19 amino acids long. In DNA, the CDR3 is TGCAGTGCTAGAGATCTCGGACTAGCGGCATCCCCCACCTACAATGAGCAGTTCTTC. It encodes CSARDLGLAASPTYNEQFF.

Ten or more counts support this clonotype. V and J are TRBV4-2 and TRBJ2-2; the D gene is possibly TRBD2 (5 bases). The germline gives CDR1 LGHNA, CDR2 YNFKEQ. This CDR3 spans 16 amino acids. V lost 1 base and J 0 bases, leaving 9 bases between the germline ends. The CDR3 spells CASSQGLRANTGELFF. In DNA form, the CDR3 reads TGTGCCAGCAGCCAAGGGCTGCGGGCGAACACCGGGGAGCTGTTTTTT.

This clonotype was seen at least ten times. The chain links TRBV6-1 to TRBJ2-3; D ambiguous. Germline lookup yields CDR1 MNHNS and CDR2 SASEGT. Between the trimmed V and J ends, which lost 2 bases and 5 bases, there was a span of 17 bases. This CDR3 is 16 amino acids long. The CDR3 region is CASSERVVVGLDTQYF. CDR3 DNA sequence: TGTGCCAGCAGTGAAAGGGTAGTTGTCGGTTTAGATACGCAGTATTTT.

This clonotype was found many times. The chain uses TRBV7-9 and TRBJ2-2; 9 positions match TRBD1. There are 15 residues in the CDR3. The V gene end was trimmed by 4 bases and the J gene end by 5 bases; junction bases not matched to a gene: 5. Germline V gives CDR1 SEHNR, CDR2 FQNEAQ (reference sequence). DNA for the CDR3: TGTGCCAGCAGCTGGGCCGGGACAGGGACCGGGGAGCTGTTTTTT. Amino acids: CASSWAGTGTGELFF.